The 29 T cell receptor beta chains below come from one sample, sequenced in a study of vaccination and CD4 T cells after COVID-19. The study sequenced cultured CD4+ T cell DNA using the Oncomine TCR Beta short-read assay. A single record per CDR3 protein comes from TCRdb applying MiXCR to the PCR reads. Of about 7,600 distinct CDR3 sequences listed, about 59% are singletons. Treatment indicated: approximately 10-day PBMC culture with coronavirus spike peptide pools or control peptides (ViraFEST assay). These receptors have no identified antigens. The input for sequencing was cultured CD4+ T cells from blood, taken after SARS-CoV-2 vaccination. The receptors were sampled from a human donor with COVID-19.

The V gene is TRBV7-8, the J gene TRBJ2-6; unclear D gene. The germline gives CDR1 SGHVS, CDR2 FQNEAQ. The CDR3 length is 13 residues. V gave up 4 bases and J gave up 3 bases, with 4 bases separating them. The CDR3 spells CASSWGGANVLTF. CDR3 DNA: TGTGCCAGCAGCTGGGGTGGGGCCAACGTCCTGACTTTC.

This clonotype was seen a handful of times. The rearrangement links TRBV7-9 to TRBJ1-1; D is possibly TRBD1 (5 bases). This CDR3 contains 14 residues. Per germline, CDR1 SEHNR and CDR2 FQNEAQ (reference sequence). Trimming left V 5 bases short and J 3 bases short, with 13 bases between. The CDR3 nucleotides read TGTGCCAGCAGCCTAGGGGTGGAGGACACTGAAGCTTTCTTT. Residues: CASSLGVEDTEAFF.

The chain employs TRBV15 and TRBJ1-1, with unresolved D. V lost 1 base and J 1 base, leaving 7 bases between the germline ends. This CDR3 region has 14 residues. The germline gives CDR1 LNHNV, CDR2 YYDKDF (reference sequence). The CDR3 region is CATSRVRQNTEAFF. In DNA, the CDR3 is TGTGCCACCAGCAGAGTCCGGCAGAACACTGAAGCTTTCTTT.

The chain carries TRBV27 and TRBJ1-2, with 11 bases matching TRBD1. CDR3 length: 15 amino acids. Losses at the gene ends were 3 bases for V and 5 bases for J; bases not matched to a gene: 5. Per germline, CDR1 MNHEY and CDR2 SMNVEV (reference sequence). CDR3 DNA: TGTGCCAGCAGTTTTAGTCGGGACAGGGGGTATGGCTACACCTTC. It translates to CASSFSRDRGYGYTF.

CDR3 sequence reads: CASSPQSSVPGQPQHF. CDR3 sequence (DNA): TGTGCCAGCTCACCACAGTCCTCAGTTCCAGGTCAGCCCCAGCATTTT. V usage is TRBV18 and J usage is TRBJ1-5; D not resolved. Germline CDR1 KGHSH, CDR2 LQKENI. The CDR3 spans 16 residues. V was trimmed by 1 base and J by 6 bases, leaving 16 bases between them.

This chain connects TRBV2 to TRBJ2-3; 11 bases match TRBD2. This CDR3 is 13 amino acids long. CDR1 is SNHLY and CDR2 is FYNNEI in the germline V gene. CDR3 sequence reads: CDRGGLAADTQYF. The CDR3 region has the DNA TGTGACAGGGGGGGACTAGCGGCAGATACGCAGTATTTT.

This clonotype turned up a few times. The chain has TRBV10-1 and TRBJ1-1, with a weak D call TRBD1 (6 bases). This CDR3 region has 14 residues. The germline V gene has CDR1 WNHNN and CDR2 SYGVQD (reference sequence). V was pared by 0 bases and J by 4 bases, with 9 bases between. The CDR3 is CASSESGTSTEAFF. In DNA, the CDR3 is TGCGCCAGCAGTGAGTCTGGGACAAGCACTGAAGCTTTCTTT.

The genes are TRBV6-1 and TRBJ2-3; TRBD2 agrees at 10 bases. This CDR3 comprises 15 residues. V was pared by 8 bases and J by 3 bases, with 8 bases of the junction left unmatched. Germline V CDR1 and CDR2: MNHNS, SASEGT. The CDR3 region has the DNA TGTGCCAGCGGGTCTAGCGGGGGTGGTACAGATACGCAGTATTTT. Translating it yields CASGSSGGGTDTQYF.

The chain recombines TRBV7-8 with TRBJ1-5; the D gene is possibly TRBD1 (5 bases). Germline assignment: CDR1 SGHVS and CDR2 FQNEAQ. The CDR3 has 18 amino acids. Trimming removed 6 bases from V and 4 bases from J, with 25 bases in between. In DNA form, the CDR3 reads TGTGCCAGCAGTAGATTGGGACGGGGGATGGGGTCGAATCAGCCCCAGCATTTT. It codes for CASSRLGRGMGSNQPQHF.

The rearrangement links TRBV6-1 to TRBJ2-3; 10 bases match TRBD1. Trimming took 2 bases from V and 3 from J; bases not matched to a gene: 5. The CDR3 contains 16 residues. Germline assignment: CDR1 MNHNS and CDR2 SASEGT. The CDR3 DNA is TGTGCCAGCAGTGAATTCAGACAGGGGGCGACAGATACGCAGTATTTT. Its protein is CASSEFRQGATDTQYF.

This chain links TRBV15 with TRBJ2-6, with 9 bases aligning to TRBD1. V lost 4 bases to trimming and J lost 3 bases; unmatched junction nucleotides: 7. The CDR3 contains 17 residues. Germline V lookup: CDR1 LNHNV, CDR2 YYDKDF (reference sequence). CDR3 in amino acids: CATSKGTGIFGANVLTF. The CDR3 nucleotides are TGTGCCACCAGCAAAGGGACAGGGATTTTTGGGGCCAACGTCCTGACTTTC.

CDR3 in amino acids: CASSIEGLQPQHF. The DNA for the CDR3 is TGTGCCAGTAGTATAGAGGGACTTCAGCCCCAGCATTTT. The rearrangement joins TRBV19 to TRBJ1-5; TRBD1 is a possible D gene (5 bases). Germline assignment: CDR1 LNHDA and CDR2 SQIVND (reference sequence). CDR3 size: 13 residues. V gave up 0 bases and J gave up 6 bases, with 6 bases separating them. Based on the CDR3 plus reference TRBV19 and TRBJ1-5, the full variable domain is DGGITQSPKYLFRKEGQNVTLSCEQNLNHDAMYWYRQDPGQGLRLIYYSQIVNDFQKGDIAEGYSVSREKKESFPLTVTSAQKNPTAFYLCASSIEGLQPQHFGDGTRLSIL.

The chain has TRBV28 and TRBJ1-2; tentative D call: TRBD1 (6 bases). CDR1 MDHEN and CDR2 SYDVKM come from the germline V gene. Trimming cost V 2 bases and J 7 bases, with 20 bases left between them. The CDR3 runs to 16 residues. CDR3 region: CASSLGGQDSLGGYTF. The CDR3 DNA reads as TGTGCCAGCAGTTTAGGGGGCCAGGATAGTTTAGGTGGCTACACCTTC.

Written as DNA, the CDR3 is TGTGCCAGCCGGACAGGGGGCGGTGGTCAGCCCCAGCATTTT. Its protein product is CASRTGGGGQPQHF. The chain carries TRBV2 and TRBJ1-5, with 11 positions matching TRBD1. This CDR3 contains 14 residues. V lost 8 bases and J lost 6; bases outside the gene matches: 6. Looked up from germline, CDR1 is SNHLY and CDR2 is FYNNEI.

This clonotype counts as large (0.1 to 1%). This chain links TRBV20-1 with TRBJ1-1; no clear D gene. Germline lookup yields CDR1 DFQATT and CDR2 SNEGSKA (reference sequence). V shed 2 bases and J shed 4 bases, with 14 bases lying between them. The CDR3 spans 14 residues. In DNA, the CDR3 is TGCAGTGCTAGAACGACGGGTCGGGGCACTGAAGCTTTCTTT. Its translation is CSARTTGRGTEAFF.

The V call is TRBV6-1, the J call TRBJ1-2; tentatively, D is TRBD1 (6 bases). The V gene's germline CDR1 is MNHNS and CDR2 SASEGT. The CDR3 sequence is 14 residues long. V was cut by 5 bases and J by 8 bases, with 18 bases left in between. Written as DNA, the CDR3 is TGTGCCAGCAGTACCTCCGGCGGGGGGCGCGGCTACACCTTC. Protein sequence: CASSTSGGGRGYTF.

The CDR3 nucleotides are TGCAGTGCTGGTGGGACAGGGGGTCGACGCAATCAGCCCCAGCATTTT. This sequence encodes CSAGGTGGRRNQPQHF. The gene calls are TRBV20-1 and TRBJ1-5; 11 nucleotides line up with TRBD1. The CDR3 totals 16 residues. Germline V gene data show CDR1 as DFQATT and CDR2 as SNEGSKA (reference sequence). V was clipped by 5 bases and J by 2 bases; unmatched bases: 8.

V gene TRBV5-4 combines with J gene TRBJ1-1; D is unresolved. Per the germline V gene, CDR1 is SGHNT and CDR2 is YYREEE (reference sequence). The ends were cut back, 4 bases at V and 0 bases at J, with 7 bases in the middle. CDR3 length equals 13 residues. The CDR3 is CASSQILNTEAFF. The CDR3 nucleotides read TGTGCCAGCAGCCAAATACTGAACACTGAAGCTTTCTTT.

The chain uses TRBV21-1 and TRBJ2-7; TRBD1 is the table's D call and was not checked against the DNA. TRBV21-1 is a listed pseudogene. This CDR3 has 15 residues. CDR3 region: CASSRRDRGRYEQYF. The CDR3 coding sequence is TGTGCCAGCAGCCGCCGGGACAGGGGTAGGTACGAGCAGTACTTC.

This clonotype occurred a few times. CDR3 residues: CSARGLAGRETQYF. CDR3 nucleotides: TGCAGTGCTAGAGGCCTAGCGGGGAGGGAGACCCAGTACTTC. The chain carries TRBV20-1 and TRBJ2-5; 9 nucleotides line up with TRBD2. CDR1 is DFQATT, CDR2 SNEGSKA, per germline (reference sequence). The trim removed 1 base at V and 5 bases at J, leaving 5 bases unmatched. The CDR3 consists of 14 residues.

This clonotype turned up a few times. The genes are TRBV6-1 and TRBJ1-1, with D possibly being TRBD1 (5 bases). Germline-derived CDR1 and CDR2 are MNHNS and SASEGT. Trimming took off 6 bases at V and 0 bases at J, with 23 bases between the two ends. The CDR3 is 18 residues long. In DNA, the CDR3 is TGTGCCAGCAGGGCTAAACAGGAGGGAACCTACATGAACACTGAAGCTTTCTTT. This encodes CASRAKQEGTYMNTEAFF.

The V and J genes are TRBV15 and TRBJ2-7; D gene ambiguous. CDR1 is LNHNV and CDR2 is YYDKDF in the germline V gene (reference sequence). The germline V and J ends were trimmed by 0 bases and 3 bases, with 9 bases remaining between them. The CDR3 consists of 14 residues. The CDR3 reads CATSRELLNYEQYF. CDR3 sequence (DNA): TGTGCCACCAGCAGAGAACTCCTGAACTACGAGCAGTACTTC.

The rearrangement joins TRBV7-9 to TRBJ2-1, with D uncertain. In germline, CDR1 is SEHNR, CDR2 FQNEAQ (reference sequence). The V end was cut by 5 bases, the J end by 4 bases, with 12 bases between. The CDR3 runs to 14 residues. The CDR3 DNA is TGTGCCAGCAGCCGACCGACCGAGTACAATGAGCAGTTCTTC. Amino acid sequence: CASSRPTEYNEQFF. Full variable domain (rest looked up from reference TRBV7-9 and TRBJ2-1): DTGVSQNPRHKITKRGQNVTFRCDPISEHNRLYWYRQTLGQGPEFLTYFQNEAQLEKSRLLSDRFSAERPKGSFSTLEIQRTEQGDSAMYLCASSRPTEYNEQFFGPGTRLTVL.

This clonotype has more than one count but fewer than ten. The genes are TRBV27 and TRBJ1-5, with 7 bases aligning to TRBD1. J lost 0 bases, V lost 4 bases, and 3 bases had no gene match. CDR1 is MNHEY and CDR2 is SMNVEV in the germline V gene (reference sequence). This CDR3 has 15 amino acids. The CDR3 spells CASSSGTDSNQPQHF. The DNA for the CDR3 is TGTGCCAGCAGTTCCGGGACAGATAGCAATCAGCCCCAGCATTTT.

The J gene is TRBJ2-7, the V gene TRBV6-1, with 9 nucleotides matching TRBD2. The germline V gene has CDR1 MNHNS and CDR2 SASEGT. CDR3 length equals 16 residues. V gave up 6 bases and J gave up 2 bases; unmatched junction bases: 11. The DNA of the CDR3 is TGTGCCAGCAGGGAGGACAGCGGGGGGACAGCCTACGAGCAGTACTTC. It translates to CASREDSGGTAYEQYF.

The rearrangement links TRBV6-1 to TRBJ2-7, with a possible D match to TRBD1 (6 bases). V lost 7 bases and J 5 bases, leaving 15 bases between the germline ends. This CDR3 region has 13 residues. CDR1 and CDR2 (germline): MNHNS, SASEGT. CDR3 in DNA: TGTGCCAGCAAACGAACAGGGTTCCACGAGCAGTACTTC. It is translated as CASKRTGFHEQYF.

The CDR3 DNA follows: TGTGCCAGCAGCCGTGGGGGGACCCTCCACTTT. This codes for CASSRGGTLHF. The rearrangement joins TRBV11-2 to TRBJ1-6, with D perhaps matching TRBD1 (5 bases). Trimming left V 5 bases short and J 14 bases short, with 10 bases between. Germline loops: CDR1 SGHAT, CDR2 FQNNGV. The CDR3 loop spans 11 amino acids.

The chain links TRBV10-3 to TRBJ1-1, with D possibly TRBD1 on 5 matching bases. Germline values: CDR1 ENHRY, CDR2 SYGVKD. CDR3 length: 13 residues. Trimming removed 6 bases at V and 3 bases at J, with 11 bases between. The CDR3 DNA reads TGTGCCATCAGGGGAGACAGAGACACTGAAGCTTTCTTT. It yields the protein CAIRGDRDTEAFF.

The rearrangement uses TRBV15 and TRBJ1-6, with D possibly matching TRBD1 (6 bases). CDR1 and CDR2 (germline): LNHNV, YYDKDF (reference sequence). The CDR3 is made up of 17 amino acids. V was clipped by 0 bases and J by 6 bases, with 15 bases between them. The CDR3 loop is CATSRDWRQGRNSPLHF. In DNA, the CDR3 is TGTGCCACCAGCAGAGATTGGCGGCAGGGGCGTAATTCACCCCTCCACTTT.